This T cell receptor beta chain appears in the sequencing data of a study of blood T cell repertoires in COVID-19. Overall study: Both acute and convalescent COVID-19 samples were obtained from the United States, Italy and Spain.

The method was immunoSEQ multiplex PCR; TCRdb's version includes in-frame clones alone and lacks a portion of them. Of fewer than 200,000 clones in the sample, roughly 80% are singletons; the top ten hold about 4.6%. The CDR3 is made up of 13 amino acids. The germline CDR1 and CDR2 sequences are SNHLY and FYNNEI. V shed 6 bases, J shed 8 bases, and the junction held 6 bases outside the gene matches. Grouping used clinical history reported by participants in a survey and questionnaire. Cohort 3 recovered donors had two negative PCRs, clearance, or symptom resolution. The chain joins TRBV2 to TRBJ2-3; 9 bases map to TRBD1. This clonotype originated in a woman aged 45-59 years who had recovered from COVID-19. Sample: PBMCs or T cells enriched from blood (not recorded which). The CDR3 here is CASRGTGFGTQYF. DNA of the CDR3: TGTGCCAGCAGGGGGACAGGGTTCGGTACGCAGTATTTT.